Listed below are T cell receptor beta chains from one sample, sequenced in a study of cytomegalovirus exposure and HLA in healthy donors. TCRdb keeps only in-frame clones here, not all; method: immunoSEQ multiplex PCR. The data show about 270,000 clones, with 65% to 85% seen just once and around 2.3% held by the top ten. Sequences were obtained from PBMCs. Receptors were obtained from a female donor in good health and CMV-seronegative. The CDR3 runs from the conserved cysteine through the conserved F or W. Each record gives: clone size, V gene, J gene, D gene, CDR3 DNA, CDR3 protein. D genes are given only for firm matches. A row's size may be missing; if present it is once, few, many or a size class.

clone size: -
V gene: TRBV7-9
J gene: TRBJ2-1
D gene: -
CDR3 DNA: TGTGCCAGCAGCCCCTGGCGGGGCTACAATGAGCAGTTCTTC
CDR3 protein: CASSPWRGYNEQFF

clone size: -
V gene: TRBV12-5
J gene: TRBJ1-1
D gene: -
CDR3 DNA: TGTGCTAGTGGTTTGGGTCAGTTGAACACTGAAGCTTTCTTT
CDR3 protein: CASGLGQLNTEAFF

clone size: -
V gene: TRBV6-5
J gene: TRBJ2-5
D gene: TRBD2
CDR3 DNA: TGTGCCAGCAGAAATAGCGGGAGGAGAGAGACCCAGTACTTC
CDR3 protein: CASRNSGRRETQYF

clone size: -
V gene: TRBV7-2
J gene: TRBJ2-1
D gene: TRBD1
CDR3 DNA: TGTGCCAGCAGCTTAGAGGGACAGGGGGGTGGCGAGCAGTTCTTC
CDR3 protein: CASSLEGQGGGEQFF

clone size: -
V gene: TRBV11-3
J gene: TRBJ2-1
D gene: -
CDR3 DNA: TGTGCCAGCAGCAAATCAGGGGTGAGAATCAACTCCTACAATGAGCAGTTCTTC
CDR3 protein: CASSKSGVRINSYNEQFF

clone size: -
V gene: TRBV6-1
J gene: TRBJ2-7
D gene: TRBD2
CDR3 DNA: TGTGCCAGCAGTGAAGCGCTGAGCGGGAGGACCTACGAGCAGTACTTC
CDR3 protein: CASSEALSGRTYEQYF

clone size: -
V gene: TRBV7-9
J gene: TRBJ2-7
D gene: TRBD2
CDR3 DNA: TGTGCCAGCAGCCTGGGACTAGCGGGACGCTCTATTTACGAGCAGTACTTC
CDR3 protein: CASSLGLAGRSIYEQYF

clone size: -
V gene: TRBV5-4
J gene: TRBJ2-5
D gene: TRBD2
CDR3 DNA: TGTGCCAGCAGCACGCTAGCGGGAGGGCCAAAGCAGTACTTC
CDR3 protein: CASSTLAGGPKQYF

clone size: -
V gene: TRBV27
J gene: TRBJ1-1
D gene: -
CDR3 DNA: TGTGCCAGCAGTTACACGGGACTCCTGAACACTGAAGCTTTCTTT
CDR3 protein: CASSYTGLLNTEAFF

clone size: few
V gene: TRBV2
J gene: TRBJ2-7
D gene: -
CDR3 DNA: TGTGCCAGCAGTGGACAATACGAGCAGTACTTC
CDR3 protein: CASSGQYEQYF

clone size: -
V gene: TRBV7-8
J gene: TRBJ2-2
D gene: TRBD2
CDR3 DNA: TGTGCCAGCAGCTATATGCGGGGGTTGACGAAACCGCCGGGCGTTGGGGAGCTGTTTTTT
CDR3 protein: CASSYMRGLTKPPGVGELFF

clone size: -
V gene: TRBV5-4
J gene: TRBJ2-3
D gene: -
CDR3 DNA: TGTGCCAGCAGGACAGGCCTTACTAGCACAGATACGCAGTATTTT
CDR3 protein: CASRTGLTSTDTQYF

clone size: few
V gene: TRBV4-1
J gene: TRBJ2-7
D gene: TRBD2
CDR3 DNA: TGCGCCAGCAGCCCCGGACTAGCGGGAGTCTACGAGCAGTACTTC
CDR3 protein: CASSPGLAGVYEQYF

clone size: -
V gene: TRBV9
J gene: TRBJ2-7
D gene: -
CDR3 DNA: TGTGCCAGCAGCGTAAGGGACACAACCTACGAGCAGTACTTC
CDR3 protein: CASSVRDTTYEQYF

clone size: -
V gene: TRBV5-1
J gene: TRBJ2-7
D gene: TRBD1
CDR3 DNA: TGCGCCAGCAGCTGGGGGGACAGGTCCACCTACGAGCAGTACTTC
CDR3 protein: CASSWGDRSTYEQYF